The 27 T cell receptor beta chains reported below all come from one sample, sequenced in a study of blood T cell repertoires in COVID-19. Profiled with immunoSEQ multiplex PCR; TCRdb holds only in-frame clones, not every one. The sample yields some 320,000 clones, approximately 91% seen once. What was sequenced was PBMCs or T cells enriched from blood (not recorded which). The origin of the receptors is a woman aged 25 to 45 who had been exposed to COVID-19.

This clone has a single count. This CDR3 reads CASTAGGVLVGYTF. The DNA for the CDR3 is TGTGCCAGCACCGCGGGGGGCGTGCTGGTAGGCTACACCTTC. The V and J genes are TRBV3-1 (or the pseudogene TRBV3-2) and TRBJ1-2; D perhaps matches TRBD1 (6 bases). Germline-derived CDR1 and CDR2 are LGHDT and YNNKEL (reference sequence). CDR3 length: 14 residues. The V end was cut by 7 bases, the J end by 8 bases, with 20 bases between.

The chain employs TRBV21-1 and TRBJ2-2; no check of the table's D call, TRBD2, against the DNA was made. TRBV21-1 is described as a pseudogene. The CDR3 covers 18 residues. DNA for the CDR3: TGTGCCAGCAGCAAGGGACTAGCGGGGGGGCCAGGAACCGGGGAGCTGTTTTTT. Its translation is CASSKGLAGGPGTGELFF.

The CDR3 DNA sequence: TGTGCCAGCAGCCCCAGACTAGCGGGGGCGACGACCTACAATGAGCAGTTCTTC. This codes for CASSPRLAGATTYNEQFF. This chain joins TRBV4-2 and TRBJ2-1; 12 positions agree with TRBD2. Germline V CDR1 and CDR2: LGHNA, YNFKEQ. Trimming at V came to 4 bases and at J to 2 bases, leaving 9 bases not matched to a gene. The CDR3 loop spans 18 amino acids.

The gene calls are TRBV5-5 and TRBJ2-2, with 7 bases aligning to TRBD2. There are 15 residues in the CDR3. The ends lost 0 bases at V and 4 bases at J; junction bases unmatched: 3. Germline V gives CDR1 SGHKS, CDR2 YYEKEE (reference sequence). The CDR3 bases are TGTGCCAGCAGCTTGGGGGTAGCGGGCACCGGGGAGCTGTTTTTT. Its protein is CASSLGVAGTGELFF.

The chain uses TRBV4-3 and TRBJ1-6, with 9 bases that match TRBD1. Losses at the gene ends were 0 bases for V and 6 bases for J; bases not matched to a gene: 18. The germline CDR1 and CDR2 sequences are LGHNA and YSLEER. The CDR3 is 21 residues long. This chain's CDR3 is CASSQDLRRTGANRINSPLHF. Written as DNA, the CDR3 is TGCGCCAGCAGCCAAGATCTTCGTCGGACAGGGGCCAATCGAATTAATTCACCCCTCCACTTT.

CDR3 DNA sequence: TGTGCCAGCAGCCCCGGACAGGGAGGTACCGGGGAGCTGTTTTTT. This translates into CASSPGQGGTGELFF. The rearrangement joins TRBV7-6 to TRBJ2-2; 8 bases are a match to TRBD1. Looked up from germline, CDR1 is SGHVS and CDR2 is FNYEAQ. V was pared by 5 bases and J by 5 bases, with 7 bases of the junction left unmatched. CDR3 length: 15 residues.

This sequence joins TRBV4-1 and TRBJ1-2; tentative D call: TRBD1 (6 bases). This CDR3 contains 13 residues. The V and J ends lost 5 bases and 8 bases respectively, with 15 bases between them. The germline CDR1 and CDR2 sequences are MGHRA and YSYEKL. CDR3 in DNA: TGCGCCAGCAGCTACGACAGGTTGAGCGGCTACACCTTC. Its protein product is CASSYDRLSGYTF.

The CDR3, as DNA: TGTGCCAGCAGCTTGGGGGCGGGCTATGGCTACACCTTC. Amino acid sequence: CASSLGAGYGYTF. The J gene is TRBJ1-2, the V gene TRBV7-8; weak D call: TRBD1 (6 bases). V dropped 3 bases and J dropped 4 bases, with 9 bases sitting between them. There are 13 residues in the CDR3. Germline V gives CDR1 SGHVS, CDR2 FQNEAQ.

This rearrangement joins TRBV5-6 to TRBJ1-5; D may be TRBD1 (5 bases). Germline V lookup: CDR1 SGHDT, CDR2 YYEEEE. V lost 0 bases to trimming and J lost 0 bases, with 10 bases between them. The CDR3 extends over 16 amino acids. CDR3 sequence (DNA): TGTGCCAGCAGCTTGGGCAGGAGGGGTAGCAATCAGCCCCAGCATTTT. The encoded protein is CASSLGRRGSNQPQHF.

This chain links TRBV5-1 with TRBJ2-7; 12 nucleotides match TRBD2. Germline values: CDR1 SGHRS, CDR2 YFSETQ. This CDR3 has 15 residues. The J segment lost 5 bases and the V segment lost 4 bases, leaving 7 bases of the junction unmatched. The CDR3, as DNA: TGCGCCAGCAGCCGGACTAGCGGGGTTTCCCACGAGCAGTACTTC. Amino acid sequence: CASSRTSGVSHEQYF.

The rearrangement links TRBV12-5 to TRBJ2-7; D unclear. The CDR3 spans 11 residues. Trimming took off 2 bases at V and 6 bases at J, with 5 bases between the two ends. CDR1 is LGHNT, CDR2 FRNRAP, per germline. In DNA, the CDR3 is TGTGCTAGTGGTTTGCTGCGCGAGCAGTACTTC. As protein: CASGLLREQYF. Full variable domain (missing parts from reference TRBV12-5 and TRBJ2-7): DARVTQTPRHKVTEMGQEVTMRCQPILGHNTVFWYRQTMMQGLELLAYFRNRAPLDDSGMPKDRFSAEMPDATLATLKIQPSEPRDSAVYFCASGLLREQYFGPGTRLTVT.

The chain uses TRBV5-8 and TRBJ1-4, with TRBD1 matching 9 bases. The J segment lost 15 bases and the V segment lost 4 bases, leaving 19 bases of the junction unmatched. The CDR3 is 16 amino acids. Germline values: CDR1 SGHTS, CDR2 YDEGEE. The CDR3 is CASSLGTGSRREVVFF. CDR3 coding DNA: TGTGCCAGCAGCCTAGGGACAGGGTCGCGCAGGGAAGTGGTGTTTTTT.

This chain links TRBV6-5 with TRBJ1-4, with D possibly TRBD1 on 5 matching bases. CDR1 MNHEY and CDR2 SVGAGI come from the germline V gene. Deletions cut 6 bases from V and 4 bases from J, with 12 bases between. This CDR3 spans 14 amino acids. For the CDR3, the DNA is TGTGCCAGCAGCCCCGACAGAAGTAATGAAAAACTGTTTTTT. It yields the protein CASSPDRSNEKLFF.

This chain joins TRBV19 and TRBJ2-1; 11 positions match TRBD2. The CDR3 consists of 19 residues. In germline, CDR1 is LNHDA, CDR2 SQIVND (reference sequence). With V trimmed by 3 bases and J by 0 bases, 10 bases remained unmatched. As DNA, the CDR3 is TGTGCCAGTAGTATTGTCCCTAGCGGGGGGCAGAGCTCCTACAATGAGCAGTTCTTC. The encoded protein is CASSIVPSGGQSSYNEQFF.

This clone was counted once. The chain has TRBV6-5 and TRBJ1-1; unclear D gene. V was trimmed by 7 bases and J by 1 base, leaving 7 bases between them. The CDR3 is made up of 12 amino acids. CDR1 is MNHEY and CDR2 is SVGAGI in the germline V gene. CDR3 amino acids: CASTRGNTEAFF. CDR3 nucleotide sequence: TGTGCCAGCACTCGGGGGAACACTGAAGCTTTCTTT.

The genes are TRBV2 and TRBJ1-2, with 9 bases matching TRBD1. CDR3 length: 15 residues. With V trimmed by 10 bases and J by 4 bases, 13 bases remained unmatched. CDR1 is SNHLY, CDR2 FYNNEI, per germline. CDR3 in amino acids: CATPPGQGNTYGYTF. The CDR3 nucleotides read TGTGCCACCCCTCCGGGACAGGGAAATACCTATGGCTACACCTTC.

A remark on this clone: This same CDR3 is encoded by further DNA sequences in the sample. This chain's CDR3 is CASSRTGNGYTF. Here the CDR3 DNA reads TGTGCCAGCAGCCGTACAGGGAATGGCTACACCTTC. The chain joins TRBV5-6 to TRBJ1-2; possibly TRBD1 for D (6 bases). The germline gives CDR1 SGHDT, CDR2 YYEEEE. The CDR3 is made up of 12 amino acids. V was shortened by 4 bases and J by 6 bases, with 10 bases between the two germline ends.

The rearrangement links TRBV5-4 to TRBJ1-2, with D perhaps matching TRBD1 (6 bases). This CDR3 region has 15 residues. Trimming removed 4 bases at V and 4 bases at J, with 17 bases between. From germline, CDR1 is SGHNT and CDR2 YYREEE (reference sequence). CDR3 region: CASSLQGPNGYGYTF. The DNA of the CDR3 is TGTGCCAGCAGCCTACAGGGACCTAATGGCTATGGCTACACCTTC.

The chain links TRBV19 to TRBJ2-6; D gene uncertain. The V end lost 4 bases, the J end lost 1 base, and 8 bases lay between the germline ends. Germline V CDR1 and CDR2: LNHDA, SQIVND (reference sequence). The length of the CDR3 is 15 residues. The CDR3 sequence is CASSSGWSGANVLTF. The CDR3 nucleotides are TGTGCCAGTAGTAGCGGTTGGTCTGGGGCCAACGTCCTGACTTTC.

The rearrangement uses TRBV15 and TRBJ1-2; TRBD1 aligns across 10 bases. Germline V gives CDR1 LNHNV, CDR2 YYDKDF (reference sequence). J was trimmed by 8 bases and V by 4 bases; bases with no gene match: 7. This CDR3 has 14 residues. CDR3 in DNA: TGTGCCACCAGCATCGACAGGGGGCGGAAAGGCTACACCTTC. This codes for CATSIDRGRKGYTF.

The chain is built from TRBV2 and TRBJ2-3, with D perhaps matching TRBD1 (7 bases). V was pared by 8 bases and J by 4 bases, with 13 bases between. CDR3 length equals 13 residues. The germline CDR1 and CDR2 sequences are SNHLY and FYNNEI. CDR3 region: CASGRQGADTQYF. As DNA, the CDR3 is TGTGCCAGCGGGAGGCAGGGGGCAGATACGCAGTATTTT.

The chain employs TRBV9 and TRBJ2-3; maybe TRBD2 (5 bases). The germline CDR1 and CDR2 sequences are SGDLS and YYNGEE. The CDR3 has 14 amino acids. The V end was cut by 3 bases, the J end by 2 bases, with 10 bases between. CDR3 nucleotide sequence: TGTGCCAGCAGCGGCGGACTTTCCACAGATACGCAGTATTTT. This encodes CASSGGLSTDTQYF.

The rearrangement links TRBV27 to TRBJ1-3, with 12 bases lining up with TRBD1. This CDR3 is 20 amino acids long. Germline CDR1 is MNHEY and CDR2 is SMNVEV (reference sequence). V shed 5 bases and J 8 bases; nucleotides not matched to a gene: 22. The CDR3 sequence is CASSRLNFPGQGARADTIYF. Written as DNA, the CDR3 is TGTGCCAGCAGTCGCCTCAATTTTCCGGGACAGGGGGCCAGGGCGGACACCATATATTTT.

The chain uses TRBV19 and TRBJ1-5; the D is unclear. The CDR3 has 15 residues. Germline CDR1 reads LNHDA; CDR2 reads SQIVND (reference sequence). V lost 2 bases, J lost 2 bases, and 10 bases lay in between. DNA for the CDR3: TGTGCCAGTAGTATAAGCGGCGCGGGCAATCAGCCCCAGCATTTT. Amino acids: CASSISGAGNQPQHF. The full variable domain, rest sourced from reference TRBV19 and TRBJ1-5, is DGGITQSPKYLFRKEGQNVTLSCEQNLNHDAMYWYRQDPGQGLRLIYYSQIVNDFQKGDIAEGYSVSREKKESFPLTVTSAQKNPTAFYLCASSISGAGNQPQHFGDGTRLSIL.

CDR3: CASSEYPSQGRKEKLFF. The CDR3 DNA reads as TGTGCCAGCAGTGAATACCCGTCACAGGGGCGCAAGGAAAAACTGTTTTTT. V is TRBV25-1 and J is TRBJ1-4, with TRBD1 matching over 7 bases. V shed 0 bases and J 8 bases; nucleotides not matched to a gene: 12. The CDR3 runs to 17 residues. Germline V CDR1 and CDR2: MGHDK, SYGVNS.

This clone was found once. This chain connects TRBV5-4 to TRBJ2-1; 8 bases agree with TRBD2. With V trimmed by 3 bases and J by 6 bases, 14 bases remained unmatched. The CDR3 sequence is 17 residues long. Germline V gives CDR1 SGHNT, CDR2 YYREEE (reference sequence). CDR3 nucleotide sequence: TGTGCCAGCAGCTCCGAAGTCCCCGGGGGGGGTCGCAATGAGCAGTTCTTC. Translating it yields CASSSEVPGGGRNEQFF.

V and J are TRBV30 and TRBJ2-2, with 7 bases identical to TRBD2. Germline V lookup: CDR1 GTSNPN, CDR2 SVGIG (reference sequence). The CDR3 has 15 amino acids. Germline trimming cut 3 bases from V and 0 bases from J; bases unmatched to any gene: 4. The CDR3 spells CAWSGSGANTGELFF. The CDR3 DNA sequence: TGTGCCTGGAGCGGGAGCGGGGCGAACACCGGGGAGCTGTTTTTT.